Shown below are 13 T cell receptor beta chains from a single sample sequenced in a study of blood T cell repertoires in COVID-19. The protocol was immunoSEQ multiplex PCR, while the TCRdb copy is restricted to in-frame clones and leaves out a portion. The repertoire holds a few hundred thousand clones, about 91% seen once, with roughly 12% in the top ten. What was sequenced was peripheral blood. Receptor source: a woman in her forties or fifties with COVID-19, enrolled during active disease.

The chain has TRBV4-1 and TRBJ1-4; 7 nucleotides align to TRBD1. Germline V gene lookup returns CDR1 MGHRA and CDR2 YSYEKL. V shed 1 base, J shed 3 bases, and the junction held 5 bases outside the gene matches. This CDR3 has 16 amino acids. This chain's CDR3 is CASSQAPGQSNEKLFF. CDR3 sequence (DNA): TGCGCCAGCAGCCAAGCCCCGGGACAGTCTAATGAAAAACTGTTTTTT.

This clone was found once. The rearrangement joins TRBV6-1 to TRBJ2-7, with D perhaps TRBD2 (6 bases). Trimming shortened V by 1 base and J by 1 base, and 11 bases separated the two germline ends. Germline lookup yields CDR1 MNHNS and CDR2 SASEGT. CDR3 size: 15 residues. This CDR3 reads CASSEDRDSSYEQYF. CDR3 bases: TGTGCCAGCAGTGAAGACCGGGACTCTTCCTACGAGCAGTACTTC.

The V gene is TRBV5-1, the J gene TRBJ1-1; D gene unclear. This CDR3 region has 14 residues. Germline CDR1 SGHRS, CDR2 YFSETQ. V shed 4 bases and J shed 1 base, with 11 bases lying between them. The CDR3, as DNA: TGCGCCAGCAGCAACACAGAGAGGAACACTGAAGCTTTCTTT. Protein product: CASSNTERNTEAFF.

Written as DNA, the CDR3 is TGTGCCAGTAGTATAGCCCCAGCGGATACGCAGTATTTT. Its protein is CASSIAPADTQYF. The rearrangement links TRBV19 to TRBJ2-3, with D hard to call. The CDR3 contains 13 residues. The germline V gene has CDR1 LNHDA and CDR2 SQIVND (reference sequence). Trimming took 1 base from V and 6 from J, leaving 8 bases between them.

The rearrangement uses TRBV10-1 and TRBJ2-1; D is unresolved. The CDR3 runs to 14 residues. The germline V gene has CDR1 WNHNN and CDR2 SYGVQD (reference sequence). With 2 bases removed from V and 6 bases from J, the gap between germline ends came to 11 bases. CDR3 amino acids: CASSEEEKLNEQFF. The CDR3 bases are TGCGCCAGCAGTGAGGAAGAAAAGCTCAATGAGCAGTTCTTC.

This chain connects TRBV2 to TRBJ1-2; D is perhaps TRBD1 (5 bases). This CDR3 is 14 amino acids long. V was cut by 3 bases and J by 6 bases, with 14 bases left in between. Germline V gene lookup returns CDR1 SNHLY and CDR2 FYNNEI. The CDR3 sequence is CASSEFWGENGYTF. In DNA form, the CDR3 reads TGTGCCAGCAGTGAGTTTTGGGGGGAGAATGGCTACACCTTC.

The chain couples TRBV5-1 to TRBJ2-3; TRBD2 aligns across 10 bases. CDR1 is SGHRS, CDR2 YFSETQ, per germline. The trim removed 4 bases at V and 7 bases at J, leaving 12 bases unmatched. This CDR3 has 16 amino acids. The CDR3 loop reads CASSLWLAGGPNTQYF. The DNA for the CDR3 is TGCGCCAGCAGCCTTTGGTTAGCGGGGGGACCGAATACGCAGTATTTT.

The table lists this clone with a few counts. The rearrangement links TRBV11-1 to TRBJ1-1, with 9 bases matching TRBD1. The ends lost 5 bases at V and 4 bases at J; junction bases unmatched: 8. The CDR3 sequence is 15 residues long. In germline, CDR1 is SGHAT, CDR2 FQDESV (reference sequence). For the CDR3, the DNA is TGTGCCAGCAGCACACAGGGGGCAATGACCACTGAAGCTTTCTTT. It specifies CASSTQGAMTTEAFF.

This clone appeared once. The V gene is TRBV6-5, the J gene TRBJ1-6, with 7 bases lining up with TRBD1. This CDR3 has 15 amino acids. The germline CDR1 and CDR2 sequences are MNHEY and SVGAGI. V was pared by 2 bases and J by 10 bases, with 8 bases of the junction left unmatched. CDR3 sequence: CASSYRDRDGSPLHF. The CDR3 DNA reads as TGTGCCAGCAGTTACAGAGACAGGGACGGGTCACCCCTCCACTTT.

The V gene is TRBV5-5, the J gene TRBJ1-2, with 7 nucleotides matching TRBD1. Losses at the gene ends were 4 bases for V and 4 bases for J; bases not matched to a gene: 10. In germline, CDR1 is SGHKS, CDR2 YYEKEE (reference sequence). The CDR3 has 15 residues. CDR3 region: CASSRNGQEIYGYTF. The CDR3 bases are TGTGCCAGCAGCCGTAACGGACAGGAGATCTATGGCTACACCTTC.

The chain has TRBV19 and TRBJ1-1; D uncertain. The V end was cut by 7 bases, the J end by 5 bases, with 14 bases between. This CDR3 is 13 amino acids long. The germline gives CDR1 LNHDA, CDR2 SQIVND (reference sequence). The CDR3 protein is CASNPGGSTEAFF. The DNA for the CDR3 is TGTGCCAGTAACCCGGGCGGGTCAACTGAAGCTTTCTTT.

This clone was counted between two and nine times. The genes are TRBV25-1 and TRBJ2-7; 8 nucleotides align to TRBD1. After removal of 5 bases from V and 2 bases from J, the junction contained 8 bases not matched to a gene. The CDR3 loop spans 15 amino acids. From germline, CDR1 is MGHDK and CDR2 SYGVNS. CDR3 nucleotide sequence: TGTGCCAGCAGTCCCTACAGGGGGGAGACCTACGAGCAGTACTTC. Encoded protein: CASSPYRGETYEQYF.

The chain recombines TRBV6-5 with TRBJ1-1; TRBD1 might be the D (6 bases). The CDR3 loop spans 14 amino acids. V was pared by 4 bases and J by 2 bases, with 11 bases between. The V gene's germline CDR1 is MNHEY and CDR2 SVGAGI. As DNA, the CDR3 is TGTGCCAGCAGTTTTCGGACAGATAACACTGAAGCTTTCTTT. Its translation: CASSFRTDNTEAFF.